This T cell receptor beta chain was obtained from a study of shared clonotypes between healthy human individuals. This clone was recorded once. Here immunoSEQ multiplex PCR was the method, and the copy in TCRdb shows in-frame clones only, minus some. The data show over a million clones, roughly 97% seen once. The TCR originated in a man aged 25-40 years in good health. Sequenced input: naive CD4+ T cells sorted from blood. Subset here: CD45RA+ positively selected.

CDR3 protein: CASSASGFGEQYF. The CDR3 DNA is TGTGCCAGCAGTGCTAGCGGGTTCGGCGAGCAGTACTTC. The chain has TRBV5-6 and TRBJ2-7; 8 bases are a match to TRBD2. The CDR3 consists of 13 residues. Trimming took 5 bases from V and 6 from J; bases not matched to a gene: 7. CDR1 and CDR2 from the germline V gene are SGHDT and YYEEEE.